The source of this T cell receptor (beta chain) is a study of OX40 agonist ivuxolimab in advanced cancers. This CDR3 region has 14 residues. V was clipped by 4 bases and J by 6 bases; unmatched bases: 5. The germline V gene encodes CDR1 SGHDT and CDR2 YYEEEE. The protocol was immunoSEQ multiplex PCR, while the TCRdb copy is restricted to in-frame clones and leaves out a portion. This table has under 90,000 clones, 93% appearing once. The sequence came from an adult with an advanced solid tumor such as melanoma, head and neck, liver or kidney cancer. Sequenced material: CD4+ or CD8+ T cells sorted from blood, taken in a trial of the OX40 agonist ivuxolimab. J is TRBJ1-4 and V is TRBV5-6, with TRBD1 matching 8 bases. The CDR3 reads CASSQGQAYEKLFF. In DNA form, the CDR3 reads TGTGCCAGCAGCCAGGGACAGGCGTATGAAAAACTGTTTTTT.